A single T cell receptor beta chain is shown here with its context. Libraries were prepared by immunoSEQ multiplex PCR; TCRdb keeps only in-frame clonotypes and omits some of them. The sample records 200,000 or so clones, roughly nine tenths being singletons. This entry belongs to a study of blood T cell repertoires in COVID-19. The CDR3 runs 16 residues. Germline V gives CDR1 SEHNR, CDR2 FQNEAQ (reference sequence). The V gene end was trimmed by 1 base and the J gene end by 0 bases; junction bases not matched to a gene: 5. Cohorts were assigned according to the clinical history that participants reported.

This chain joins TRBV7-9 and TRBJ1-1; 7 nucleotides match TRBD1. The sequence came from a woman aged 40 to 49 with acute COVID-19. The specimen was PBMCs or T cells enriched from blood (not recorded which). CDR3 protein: CASSLGRGNMNTEAFF. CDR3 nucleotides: TGTGCCAGCAGCTTAGGCAGGGGGAACATGAACACTGAAGCTTTCTTT. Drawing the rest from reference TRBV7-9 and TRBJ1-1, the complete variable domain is DTGVSQNPRHKITKRGQNVTFRCDPISEHNRLYWYRQTLGQGPEFLTYFQNEAQLEKSRLLSDRFSAERPKGSFSTLEIQRTEQGDSAMYLCASSLGRGNMNTEAFFGQGTRLTVV.